This T cell receptor beta chain emerged from a study of cytomegalovirus exposure and HLA in healthy donors. Notes on this clone: Its antigen is not known.

The V gene lost 2 bases and the J gene lost 8 bases, with 16 bases spanning the gap. Germline loops: CDR1 KGHSH, CDR2 LQKENI. The CDR3 contains 15 residues. General study results and limits: Previous analysis showed most TCR beta V segments were productive about 87% or about 30% of the time. The authors enumerated 164 TCR beta chains as linked to cytomegalovirus. Presence/absence comparisons presumed near-even sequencing depth among donors.

60 Vbeta and 13 Jbeta primers were used in PCR. Profiling relied on immunoSEQ multiplex PCR, and the TCRdb table lists in-frame clones only, not all of them. The sample yields 170,000 or so clones, about four fifths seen once. The chain joins TRBV18 to TRBJ2-1, with D perhaps matching TRBD2 (6 bases). The TCR originated in a man between 18 and 29 years old in good health and CMV-seronegative. Material: PBMCs. The CDR3, as DNA: TGTGCCAGCTCACCAGCAATTGGCGGGATCGATGAGCAGTTCTTC. This encodes CASSPAIGGIDEQFF.